The rows below give T cell receptor beta chains drawn from one sample of a study of cytomegalovirus exposure and HLA in healthy donors. Repertoires were generated with immunoSEQ multiplex PCR, while TCRdb's copy carries only in-frame clones and drops some. The sample has around 130,000 clones; about four fifths are singletons. Material for sequencing was PBMCs. These receptors were collected from a woman between 40 and 50 years old in good health and CMV-seronegative. CDR3s include the opening cysteine and the closing phenylalanine or tryptophan. The D gene is left open where the match is weak. The listing skips clone size in some rows; elsewhere it reads once, few, many or a size class.

abundance: few; d_gene: .; v_gene: TRBV6-1; j_gene: TRBJ1-3; CDR3nt: TGTGCCAGCAGTGATTTACTGGGGAGGCGGGACGGCACCATATATTTT; CDR3aa: CASSDLLGRRDGTIYF
abundance: .; d_gene: .; v_gene: TRBV7-8; j_gene: TRBJ2-7; CDR3nt: TGTGCCAGCAGCTTAGGAGCGGTCGTTTACGAGCAGTACTTC; CDR3aa: CASSLGAVVYEQYF
abundance: few; d_gene: .; v_gene: TRBV28; j_gene: TRBJ2-6; CDR3nt: TGTGCCAGCAGTTCCCCAGGCACTGGGGCCAACGTCCTGACTTTC; CDR3aa: CASSSPGTGANVLTF
abundance: .; d_gene: TRBD1; v_gene: TRBV29-1; j_gene: TRBJ1-4; CDR3nt: TGCAGCGGTGGGACCGGGACAGATAATGAAAAACTGTTTTTT; CDR3aa: CSGGTGTDNEKLFF
abundance: .; d_gene: TRBD2; v_gene: TRBV5-1; j_gene: TRBJ2-7; CDR3nt: TGCGCCAGCAGCTTGGGACTAGCGTCACGAGGCTCCTACGAGCAGTACTTC; CDR3aa: CASSLGLASRGSYEQYF
abundance: .; d_gene: .; v_gene: TRBV7-8; j_gene: TRBJ2-1; CDR3nt: TGTGCCAGCAGCTTATTGGTCCCTGGGGGCGCGGGGGCGCCCGGCGATGAGCAGTTCTTC; CDR3aa: CASSLLVPGGAGAPGDEQFF
abundance: .; d_gene: TRBD1; v_gene: TRBV14; j_gene: TRBJ1-4; CDR3nt: TGTGCCAGCAGCCCGGACAGGAAACCTAATGAAAAACTGTTTTTT; CDR3aa: CASSPDRKPNEKLFF
abundance: once; d_gene: .; v_gene: TRBV7-9; j_gene: TRBJ1-2; CDR3nt: TGTGCCAGCAGCTTTGCTAGGGGTGGCTATGGCTACACCTTC; CDR3aa: CASSFARGGYGYTF
abundance: .; d_gene: .; v_gene: TRBV7-2; j_gene: TRBJ2-6; CDR3nt: TGTGCCAGCAGTTCACGACTTGGGGCCAACGTCCTGACTTTC; CDR3aa: CASSSRLGANVLTF
abundance: .; d_gene: .; v_gene: TRBV2; j_gene: TRBJ1-1; CDR3nt: TGTGCCAGCAGGCGGGGGAGGACTGAAGCTTTCTTT; CDR3aa: CASRRGRTEAFF
abundance: .; d_gene: .; v_gene: TRBV6-5; j_gene: TRBJ1-1; CDR3nt: TGTGCCAGCAGCCAAACAGGGAATGAAGCTTTCTTT; CDR3aa: CASSQTGNEAFF
abundance: few; d_gene: .; v_gene: TRBV19; j_gene: TRBJ2-7; CDR3nt: TGTGCCAGTAGTTCCGGGACACAGACCTACGAGCAGTACTTC; CDR3aa: CASSSGTQTYEQYF